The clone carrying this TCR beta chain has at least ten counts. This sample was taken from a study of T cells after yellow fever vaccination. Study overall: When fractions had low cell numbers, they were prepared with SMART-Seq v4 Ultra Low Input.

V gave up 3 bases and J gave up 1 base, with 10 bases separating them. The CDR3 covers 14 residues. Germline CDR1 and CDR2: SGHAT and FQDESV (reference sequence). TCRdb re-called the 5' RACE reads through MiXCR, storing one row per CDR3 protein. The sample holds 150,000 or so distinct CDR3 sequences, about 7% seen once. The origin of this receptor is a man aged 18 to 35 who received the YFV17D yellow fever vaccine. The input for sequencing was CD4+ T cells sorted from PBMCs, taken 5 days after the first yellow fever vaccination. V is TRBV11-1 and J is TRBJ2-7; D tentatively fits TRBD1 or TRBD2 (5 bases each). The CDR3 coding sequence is TGTGCCAGCAGCTTGGGGGACCTATCCTACGAGCAGTACGTC. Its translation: CASSLGDLSYEQYV.